The 22 T cell receptor beta chains given below trace back to one sample, sequenced in a study of regulatory T cells in long-lasting Graves disease. CDR3 regions were amplified by Arm-PCR using iRepertoire HTBI primers to build TCR beta libraries. MiXCR, applied by TCRdb to the multiplex PCR reads, yields one record per CDR3 protein. The table shows some 450,000 distinct CDR3 sequences, with about a sixth occurring only once. Documented time point: newly diagnosed GD, antithyroid drugs for less than 3 months. Construction of the TCR library relied on RNA isolated from PBMCs. These data were also reused for a study on T cells in Graves' hyperthyroidism and ophthalmopathy.

The sample consisted of peripheral blood mononuclear cells (PBMCs), taken at new diagnosis, from a patient treated with antithyroid drugs. The receptors shown here come from a woman in her twenties or thirties with Graves disease.

This clonotype was seen at least ten times. The V gene is TRBV5-1, the J gene TRBJ1-5, with D tentatively TRBD1 (5 bases). V was trimmed by 4 bases and J by 5 bases, leaving 13 bases between them. The CDR3 extends over 14 amino acids. Looked up from germline, CDR1 is SGHRS and CDR2 is YFSETQ. DNA for the CDR3: TGCGCCAGCAGCAATGGAGGGGACGATCAGCCCCAGCATTTT. Translating it yields CASSNGGDDQPQHF.

The chain is built from TRBV7-6 and TRBJ2-3; D not certain. CDR1 and CDR2 from the germline V gene are SGHVS and FNYEAQ. The ends were cut back, 5 bases at V and 5 bases at J, with 8 bases in the middle. The length of the CDR3 is 12 residues. The CDR3 loop is CASSPSKDTQYF. For the CDR3, the DNA is TGTGCCAGCAGCCCTTCCAAAGATACGCAGTATTTT. The full variable domain, with the rest looked up from reference TRBV7-6 and TRBJ2-3, is GAGVSQSPRYKVTKRGQDVALRCDPISGHVSLYWYRQALGQGPEFLTYFNYEAQQDKSGLPNDRFSAERPEGSISTLTIQRTEQRDSAMYRCASSPSKDTQYFGPGTRLTVL.

V usage is TRBV7-2 and J usage is TRBJ2-1, with 10 bases identical to TRBD2. The V gene's germline CDR1 is SGHTA and CDR2 FQGNSA. The length of the CDR3 is 14 residues. Trimming at V came to 6 bases and at J to 7 bases, leaving 6 bases not matched to a gene. The CDR3 DNA is TGTGCCAGCAGTCTAGCGGGAGAACTGAATGAGCAGTTCTTC. Its translation: CASSLAGELNEQFF.

This clonotype was observed a few times. The chain carries TRBV27 and TRBJ2-1; 9 bases map to TRBD1. Germline values: CDR1 MNHEY, CDR2 SMNVEV (reference sequence). The V and J ends lost 8 bases and 1 base, in that order; junction bases with no gene match: 6. The CDR3 spans 15 residues. The CDR3 sequence is CASRSGTGSYNEQFF. The CDR3 nucleotides read TGTGCCAGCCGCTCCGGGACAGGGTCCTACAATGAGCAGTTCTTC.

The CDR3, as DNA: TGTGCCTGGATGCTAGCGGGAGGAGGCTCCTACGAGCAGTACTTC. Its translation is CAWMLAGGGSYEQYF. The V and J genes are TRBV30 and TRBJ2-7; TRBD2 matches at 11 bases. Germline V lookup: CDR1 GTSNPN, CDR2 SVGIG (reference sequence). Losses at the gene ends were 4 bases for V and 0 bases for J; bases not matched to a gene: 5. The CDR3 is 15 amino acids.

The chain carries TRBV4-2 and TRBJ2-7; 12 nucleotides line up with TRBD2. Germline V gene lookup returns CDR1 LGHNA and CDR2 YNFKEQ. The CDR3 consists of 18 residues. V gave up 5 bases and J gave up 3 bases; unmatched junction bases: 14. The CDR3 here is CASSSGLAGSLSGYEQYF. CDR3 nucleotide sequence: TGTGCCAGCAGCTCAGGACTAGCGGGAAGTCTAAGCGGCTACGAGCAGTACTTC.

Concerning this clonotype: Since a much larger clone is just one base distant, this may be a read error. This chain connects TRBV11-1 to TRBJ2-1; D is possibly TRBD1 (5 bases). Germline CDR1 is SGHAT and CDR2 is FQDESV (reference sequence). CDR3 length: 16 residues. CDR3 sequence: CASSLDGGAWGNEHFF. CDR3 in DNA: TGTGCCAGCAGCTTAGACGGTGGGGCCTGGGGCAATGAGCACTTCTTC.

In its sample, this clonotype was seen many times. V is TRBV10-3 and J is TRBJ2-2, with 8 bases fitting TRBD2. Per the germline V gene, CDR1 is ENHRY and CDR2 is SYGVKD. This CDR3 has 13 residues. V gave up 9 bases and J gave up 7 bases; unmatched junction bases: 7. Here the CDR3 reads CAISREGGGELFF. CDR3 DNA: TGTGCCATATCCCGGGAGGGCGGCGGGGAGCTGTTTTTT.

The table lists this clonotype with a few counts. The chain recombines TRBV10-3 with TRBJ1-1; 8 bases map to TRBD1. The CDR3 has 14 amino acids. Germline CDR1 reads ENHRY; CDR2 reads SYGVKD. Germline trimming cut 7 bases from V and 0 bases from J; bases unmatched to any gene: 4. The CDR3 sequence is CAIKGDRLNTEAFF. In nucleotides, the CDR3 is TGTGCCATCAAGGGGGACAGGTTGAACACTGAAGCTTTCTTT.

This clonotype was seen ten or more times. A junction end diverges from the germline sequence, so it may reflect a read error. In DNA, the CDR3 is TGTGCCAACAGTTATTGGCGGTCCTATGGCTACACCTTC. Amino acid sequence: CANSYWRSYGYTF. The rearrangement joins TRBV28 to TRBJ1-2; D unresolved. Germline V gene data show CDR1 as MDHEN and CDR2 as SYDVKM. The CDR3 is 13 amino acids.

This clonotype occurred many times. V gene TRBV6-1 combines with J gene TRBJ1-1; the match to TRBD1 covers 7 bases. Per germline, CDR1 MNHNS and CDR2 SASEGT. V was clipped by 5 bases and J by 1 base; unmatched bases: 4. CDR3 size: 14 residues. The CDR3 loop reads CASSPGGQNTEAFF. Here the CDR3 DNA reads TGTGCCAGCAGTCCAGGGGGACAGAACACTGAAGCTTTCTTT.

V gene TRBV5-1 combines with J gene TRBJ2-6, with 9 bases fitting TRBD2. Germline V gene lookup returns CDR1 SGHRS and CDR2 YFSETQ. This CDR3 is 19 amino acids long. The J segment lost 0 bases and the V segment lost 0 bases, leaving 7 bases of the junction unmatched. CDR3 sequence (DNA): TGCGCCAGCAGCTTGGAGGTCCTAGCGGGACCCTCTGGGGCCAACGTCCTGACTTTC. Translated: CASSLEVLAGPSGANVLTF.

This clonotype appeared many times. The J gene is TRBJ1-2, the V gene TRBV28, with 7 bases matching TRBD1. Germline lookup yields CDR1 MDHEN and CDR2 SYDVKM. After removal of 7 bases from V and 7 bases from J, the junction contained 9 bases not matched to a gene. CDR3 length: 13 residues. The CDR3 here is CASTATDRAGYTF. As DNA, the CDR3 is TGTGCCAGCACCGCAACCGACAGGGCTGGCTACACCTTC.

The V gene is TRBV10-3, the J gene TRBJ2-1; 8 nucleotides match TRBD2. From germline, CDR1 is ENHRY and CDR2 SYGVKD. The CDR3 is 14 amino acids. V lost 3 bases, J lost 10 bases, and 8 bases stayed unmatched. This CDR3 reads CAISDLAGPYEQFF. In DNA form, the CDR3 reads TGTGCCATCAGTGATCTAGCGGGCCCCTACGAGCAGTTCTTC.

This clonotype was seen a few times. The chain carries TRBV27 and TRBJ2-5, with 8 bases matching TRBD2. The germline V gene has CDR1 MNHEY and CDR2 SMNVEV (reference sequence). The J segment lost 1 base and the V segment lost 4 bases, leaving 5 bases of the junction unmatched. The CDR3 extends over 15 amino acids. The CDR3 loop reads CASSSLSGTQETQYF. The CDR3 DNA is TGTGCCAGCAGTTCCCTTAGCGGGACCCAAGAGACCCAGTACTTC.

This clonotype was detected ten times or more. The J gene is TRBJ2-7, the V gene TRBV2, with D unclear. This CDR3 is 11 amino acids long. Trimming took 4 bases from V and 6 from J, leaving 7 bases between them. In germline, CDR1 is SNHLY, CDR2 FYNNEI. The CDR3 sequence: CASSARPEQYF. CDR3 in DNA: TGTGCCAGCAGTGCAAGGCCCGAGCAGTACTTC.

There are many counts of this clonotype. CDR3 residues: CASSLGAGGADTQYF. DNA of the CDR3: TGTGCCAGCAGCTTAGGAGCGGGAGGTGCGGATACGCAGTATTTT. This chain uses TRBV7-9 with TRBJ2-3; 9 nucleotides match TRBD2. With V trimmed by 1 base and J by 6 bases, 5 bases remained unmatched. The germline V gene encodes CDR1 SEHNR and CDR2 FQNEAQ (reference sequence). The CDR3 covers 15 residues. Filled out from reference TRBV7-9 and TRBJ2-3, the complete variable domain reads DTGVSQNPRHKITKRGQNVTFRCDPISEHNRLYWYRQTLGQGPEFLTYFQNEAQLEKSRLLSDRFSAERPKGSFSTLEIQRTEQGDSAMYLCASSLGAGGADTQYFGPGTRLTVL.

This clonotype was counted between two and nine times. The chain employs TRBV20-1 and TRBJ1-3; 8 nucleotides line up with TRBD1. Germline CDR1 DFQATT, CDR2 SNEGSKA (reference sequence). The CDR3 covers 16 residues. V shed 3 bases, J shed 0 bases, and the junction held 7 bases outside the gene matches. CDR3 sequence (DNA): TGCAGTGCTAGGGGGAACGGACAGGGCTCTGGAAACACCATATATTTT. Translation gives CSARGNGQGSGNTIYF.

The rearrangement links TRBV9 to TRBJ2-1; TRBD2 matches 12 bases. The junction had 13 bases not matched to a gene; V was cut back by 0 bases and J by 15 bases. The germline V gene has CDR1 SGDLS and CDR2 YYNGEE. This CDR3 has 16 residues. CDR3 in amino acids: CASSVGVTSGGDRRFF. In DNA, the CDR3 is TGTGCCAGCAGCGTAGGGGTGACTAGCGGGGGTGATCGTCGGTTCTTC.

There are many counts of this clonotype. This chain links TRBV6-2 or TRBV6-3 with TRBJ2-5; no firm D call. Looked up from germline, CDR1 is MNHEY and CDR2 is SVGEGT. The CDR3 has 13 amino acids. V lost 6 bases, J lost 5 bases, and 13 bases lay in between. CDR3 nucleotides: TGTGCCAGCAGCAACCGGGCGTTCGAGACCCAGTACTTC. Translating gives CASSNRAFETQYF.

The chain joins TRBV10-2 to TRBJ2-7, with 12 nucleotides matching TRBD1. The V gene end was trimmed by 7 bases and the J gene end by 4 bases; junction bases not matched to a gene: 8. The CDR3 covers 15 residues. CDR1 is WSHSY, CDR2 SAAADI, per germline. For the CDR3, the DNA is TGCGCCAGCACAAACCCGGGACAGGGGGCATACGAGCAGTACTTC. Translation: CASTNPGQGAYEQYF.

This clonotype was observed at least ten times. V usage is TRBV18 and J usage is TRBJ2-5, with D possibly TRBD2 on 5 matching bases. In germline, CDR1 is KGHSH, CDR2 LQKENI. The CDR3 spans 15 residues. Trimming removed 1 base at V and 5 bases at J, with 14 bases between. Here the CDR3 DNA reads TGTGCCAGCTCACCACGGGCTAGAGAGGGCGAGACCCAGTACTTC. This translates into CASSPRAREGETQYF. The complete variable domain, with remaining parts taken from reference TRBV18 and TRBJ2-5, reads NAGVMQNPRHLVRRRGQEARLRCSPMKGHSHVYWYRQLPEEGLKFMVYLQKENIIDESGMPKERFSAEFPKEGPSILRIQQVVRGDSAAYFCASSPRAREGETQYFGPGTRLLVL.